What follows describes a single T cell receptor beta chain. The entry originates in a study of T cells in Graves' hyperthyroidism and ophthalmopathy. This CDR3 has 17 residues. Germline assignment: CDR1 SGHAT and CDR2 FQNNGV. Trimming left V 1 base short and J 2 bases short, with 15 bases between. Researchers took RNA transcripts and amplified the TCR beta CDR3 regions from them. An initial round of RT-PCR targeting the TCR CDR3 relied on the HTBI primer set. TCRdb passed the multiplex PCR reads through MiXCR, listing each CDR3 protein once. The table lists 250,000 to 300,000 distinct CDR3 sequences, about a sixth of them singletons.

This TCR derives from a woman aged 55-69 years with Graves' ophthalmopathy. The chain couples TRBV11-2 to TRBJ1-3; TRBD1 is a possible D gene (5 bases). Source material: blood. CDR3 nucleotides: TGTGCCAGCAGCTTAGTTGGTGGGGGAAAGACTGGAAACACCATATATTTT. This sequence encodes CASSLVGGGKTGNTIYF.